Listed here are 18 T cell receptor beta chains from one sample, sequenced in a study of shared clonotypes between healthy human individuals. Produced via immunoSEQ multiplex PCR; TCRdb's table is partial and in-frame only. The sample records about 2.4 million clones, more than 80% being singletons. The sample was naive CD4+ T cells sorted from blood. Subset indicated: CD45RA+ positively selected. The receptor set was obtained from a man younger than 30 in good health.

The chain couples TRBV27 to TRBJ2-7; a possible D gene is TRBD2 (5 bases). The CDR3 loop spans 13 amino acids. CDR1 is MNHEY, CDR2 SMNVEV, per germline (reference sequence). Trimming removed 8 bases at V and 12 bases at J, with 23 bases between. Here the CDR3 reads CASAYSPGSSVYF. The CDR3 DNA sequence: TGTGCCAGCGCCTACTCCCCGGGGAGCTCCGTGTACTTC.

This sequence joins TRBV25-1 and TRBJ1-2; D ambiguous. Germline CDR1 is MGHDK and CDR2 is SYGVNS. This CDR3 spans 13 amino acids. V was pared by 4 bases and J by 7 bases, with 13 bases between. CDR3 DNA: TGTGCCAGCAGTGTAAGCAGTGGGCTTGGCTACACCTTC. Translating gives CASSVSSGLGYTF.

Only a few counts were recorded for this clone. V usage is TRBV9 and J usage is TRBJ2-2; a possible D gene is TRBD2 (6 bases). Trimming removed 0 bases at V and 6 bases at J, with 15 bases between. The CDR3 is 16 amino acids. Germline V gene lookup returns CDR1 SGDLS and CDR2 YYNGEE. The CDR3 loop reads CASSVDARDGSGELFF. The CDR3 DNA is TGTGCCAGCAGCGTAGACGCGCGGGACGGCTCCGGGGAGCTGTTTTTT.

This clone was picked up one time. The chain links TRBV6-6 to TRBJ1-1; D unresolved. Trimming removed 2 bases at V and 4 bases at J, with 2 bases between. The germline gives CDR1 MNHNY, CDR2 SVGAGI (reference sequence). This CDR3 has 11 residues. The CDR3 loop is CASSYITEAFF. CDR3 DNA sequence: TGTGCCAGCAGTTACATCACTGAAGCTTTCTTT.

V and J are TRBV13 and TRBJ1-1, with D possibly being TRBD1 (6 bases). With 5 bases removed from V and 5 bases from J, the gap between germline ends came to 18 bases. The CDR3 has 15 amino acids. Germline CDR1 and CDR2: PRHDT and FYEKMQ (reference sequence). DNA for the CDR3: TGTGCCAGCAGCCCAGCGGGACATAAGGGAACTGAAGCTTTCTTT. Protein product: CASSPAGHKGTEAFF.

This chain connects TRBV11-2 to TRBJ2-5, with 10 bases lining up with TRBD2. Germline CDR1 and CDR2: SGHAT and FQNNGV. V shed 5 bases, J shed 5 bases, and the junction held 8 bases outside the gene matches. This CDR3 is built from 15 residues. CDR3 sequence reads: CASSASGRALETQYF. In DNA, the CDR3 is TGTGCCAGCAGCGCGAGCGGGAGGGCTTTGGAGACCCAGTACTTC. The full variable domain, rest sourced from reference TRBV11-2 and TRBJ2-5, is EAGVAQSPRYKIIEKRQSVAFWCNPISGHATLYWYQQILGQGPKLLIQFQNNGVVDDSQLPKDRFSAERLKGVDSTLKIQPAKLEDSAVYLCASSASGRALETQYFGPGTRLLVL.

The chain recombines TRBV10-3 with TRBJ2-3; D possibly corresponds to TRBD2 (5 bases). Germline CDR1 ENHRY, CDR2 SYGVKD. Trimming pared 6 bases from V and 6 bases from J, leaving 10 bases between. The CDR3 spans 12 residues. The CDR3 DNA is TGTGCCATCAGGGGGTCGGGGGATACGCAGTATTTT. Its protein product is CAIRGSGDTQYF.

A note on this clone: At the DNA level, this CDR3 is encoded by other sequences in the same sample as well. The chain is built from TRBV10-2 and TRBJ2-1; D not certain. The germline gives CDR1 WSHSY, CDR2 SAAADI. This CDR3 comprises 12 residues. V lost 0 bases and J lost 4, with 1 base in between. The DNA for the CDR3 is TGCGCCAGCAGTGAGTCTTACAATGAGCAGTTCTTC. Its translation is CASSESYNEQFF.

The chain couples TRBV20-1 to TRBJ2-3; TRBD1 is a possible D gene (5 bases). In germline, CDR1 is DFQATT, CDR2 SNEGSKA (reference sequence). This CDR3 is 11 amino acids long. Trimming removed 3 bases from V and 15 bases from J, with 16 bases in between. The CDR3 is CSARLAGKDYF. The CDR3 DNA reads as TGCAGTGCTAGGTTGGCAGGGAAAGATTATTTT.

CDR3 amino acids: CASSLIQGEGTQYF. The CDR3 coding sequence is TGCGCCAGCAGCTTGATACAGGGGGAAGGGACCCAGTACTTC. The chain employs TRBV5-1 and TRBJ2-5, with TRBD1 identical over 8 bases. With V trimmed by 1 base and J by 7 bases, 6 bases remained unmatched. The CDR3 consists of 14 residues. Per germline, CDR1 SGHRS and CDR2 YFSETQ.

The chain uses TRBV2 and TRBJ2-7; possible D gene TRBD1, 6 bases. There are 12 residues in the CDR3. CDR1 SNHLY and CDR2 FYNNEI come from the germline V gene. V lost 6 bases and J lost 5, with 11 bases in between. The CDR3, as DNA: TGTGCCAGCAGGCTCACAGGGAACGAGCAGTACTTC. Residues: CASRLTGNEQYF.

The V call is TRBV11-2, the J call TRBJ2-1; 7 nucleotides agree with TRBD1. CDR1 and CDR2 from the germline V gene are SGHAT and FQNNGV. CDR3 length: 15 residues. V was clipped by 2 bases and J by 5 bases; unmatched bases: 6. The CDR3 protein is CASSLSPQGNNEQFF. The DNA of the CDR3 is TGTGCCAGCAGCTTAAGTCCACAGGGGAACAATGAGCAGTTCTTC.

This clone is a singleton in its sample. The J gene is TRBJ1-4, the V gene TRBV5-1; possible D gene TRBD1, 5 bases. The CDR3 spans 14 residues. Trimming left V 7 bases short and J 0 bases short, with 10 bases between. In germline, CDR1 is SGHRS, CDR2 YFSETQ. The CDR3 is CASASGTTNEKLFF. CDR3 DNA sequence: TGCGCCAGCGCTTCAGGGACAACTAATGAAAAACTGTTTTTT.

V usage is TRBV7-3 and J usage is TRBJ1-6; tentative D call: TRBD1 (6 bases). The CDR3 spans 13 residues. V lost 5 bases and J 7 bases, leaving 9 bases between the germline ends. The germline CDR1 and CDR2 sequences are SGHTA and FQGTGA. The CDR3 loop is CASSPDRNSPLHF. The CDR3 DNA reads TGTGCCAGCAGCCCCGACAGGAATTCACCCCTCCACTTT.

The chain recombines TRBV5-5 with TRBJ2-5; a weak D match, TRBD2 (7 bases). Trimming shortened V by 4 bases and J by 2 bases, and 18 bases separated the two germline ends. Germline V CDR1 and CDR2: SGHKS, YYEKEE (reference sequence). This CDR3 is 16 amino acids long. CDR3 loop: CASSPGGAWGQETQYF. The CDR3 coding sequence is TGTGCCAGCAGCCCGGGGGGCGCCTGGGGGCAAGAGACCCAGTACTTC.

The V call is TRBV7-2, the J call TRBJ2-7; D gene uncertain. V gave up 3 bases and J gave up 0 bases, with 12 bases separating them. The germline V gene has CDR1 SGHTA and CDR2 FQGNSA. This CDR3 is 15 amino acids long. The CDR3 protein is CASSLYGTSSYEQYF. DNA of the CDR3: TGTGCCAGCAGCTTGTATGGAACCAGCTCCTACGAGCAGTACTTC.

The rearrangement uses TRBV10-3 and TRBJ2-3; the match to TRBD1 covers 7 bases. CDR1 is ENHRY and CDR2 is SYGVKD in the germline V gene. J gave up 0 bases and V 6 bases, and 6 bases lay outside the gene matches. This CDR3 is 15 amino acids long. CDR3 in DNA: TGTGCCATCAGGGTGGGACAGCCTAGCACAGATACGCAGTATTTT. This encodes CAIRVGQPSTDTQYF.

This clone has only one observation. The CDR3 DNA is TGTGCCAGCAGCTTAGCGGGGGCGACCGGGGACCGACGTTCCTACGAGCAGTACTTC. Its protein product is CASSLAGATGDRRSYEQYF. The V call is TRBV7-8, the J call TRBJ2-7, with D possibly matching TRBD1 (6 bases). Germline CDR1 and CDR2: SGHVS and FQNEAQ. This CDR3 spans 19 amino acids. With 0 bases removed from V and 1 base from J, the gap between germline ends came to 22 bases.